One sample yielded the 6 T cell receptor beta chains listed below, sequenced in a study of somatic mutations in cytotoxic T cells in rheumatoid arthritis. The table came from immunoSEQ multiplex PCR; TCRdb's copy has only in-frame clones and leaves some out. Of approximately 13,000 clones in the sample, around 70% were seen once. The sample was CD8+ T cells sorted from blood. These receptors were obtained from an adult with rheumatoid arthritis.

The DNA of the CDR3 is TGTGCCAGCAGTGGGGGGGACAGAAACGAGCAGTACTTC. Its translation: CASSGGDRNEQYF. V and J are TRBV6-1 and TRBJ2-7; D possibly corresponds to TRBD1 (7 bases). Germline CDR1 reads MNHNS; CDR2 reads SASEGT. Deletions cut 4 bases from V and 5 bases from J, with 12 bases between. CDR3 length: 13 residues.

The chain uses TRBV7-9 and TRBJ1-4; D not certain. V was clipped by 1 base and J by 2 bases, with 14 bases between them. Looked up from germline, CDR1 is SEHNR and CDR2 is FQNEAQ (reference sequence). The CDR3 extends over 17 amino acids. CDR3 sequence (DNA): TGTGCCAGCAGCTTAGTGGGGTCGGAACGGACTAATGAAAAACTGTTTTTT. Protein product: CASSLVGSERTNEKLFF.

The chain has TRBV4-1 and TRBJ2-3; 8 bases are a match to TRBD2. V shed 1 base, J shed 0 bases, and the junction held 0 bases outside the gene matches. CDR1 and CDR2 (germline): MGHRA, YSYEKL. This CDR3 is built from 15 residues. This CDR3 is CASSQVAGSTDTQYF. The CDR3 DNA sequence: TGCGCCAGCAGCCAAGTAGCGGGGAGCACAGATACGCAGTATTTT.

The chain has TRBV9 and TRBJ1-2; unclear D gene. The V end was cut by 0 bases, the J end by 8 bases, with 11 bases between. The V gene's germline CDR1 is SGDLS and CDR2 YYNGEE. This CDR3 is 13 amino acids long. CDR3 sequence: CASSVAGGSGYTF. The CDR3 nucleotides are TGTGCCAGCAGCGTAGCGGGAGGCAGCGGCTACACCTTC.

This clone was detected once. The chain recombines TRBV11-1 with TRBJ1-1, with 9 bases matching TRBD1. With 1 base clipped from V and 6 bases from J, the junction kept 12 bases outside the gene matches. Germline CDR1 is SGHAT and CDR2 is FQDESV (reference sequence). The CDR3 covers 17 residues. The CDR3 reads CASSLEGPGQGSAEAFF. The CDR3 nucleotides read TGTGCCAGCAGCTTAGAAGGCCCGGGACAGGGTAGTGCTGAAGCTTTCTTT. The whole variable domain, remainder taken from reference TRBV11-1 and TRBJ1-1, is EAEVAQSPRYKITEKSQAVAFWCDPISGHATLYWYRQILGQGPELLVQFQDESVVDDSQLPKDRFSAERLKGVDSTLKIQPAELGDSAMYLCASSLEGPGQGSAEAFFGQGTRLTVV.

A single count supports this clone. The chain joins TRBV6-1 to TRBJ1-5; D is undetermined. Germline CDR1 reads MNHNS; CDR2 reads SASEGT. The CDR3 loop spans 16 amino acids. Trimming cost V 2 bases and J 1 base, with 12 bases left between them. CDR3 amino acids: CASSEYKEPSNQPQHF. CDR3 bases: TGTGCCAGCAGTGAATATAAGGAACCAAGCAATCAGCCCCAGCATTTT.